The 19 T cell receptor beta chains presented below share a single source sample, sequenced in a study of early T cells in non-severe SARS-CoV-2 infection. TCRdb fed the 5' RACE reads into MiXCR, producing one record per CDR3 protein. The data contain under 80,000 distinct CDR3 sequences, 10% to 15% of them singletons. Sample: whole blood. These receptors were collected from an adult who was a healthcare worker with PCR-confirmed SARS-CoV-2 infection or an uninfected control (not recorded which).

By its share, this clonotype is medium-sized (0.01 to 0.1%). This rearrangement joins TRBV2 to TRBJ2-2, with TRBD1 identical over 9 bases. Germline CDR1 is SNHLY and CDR2 is FYNNEI. This CDR3 comprises 14 residues. After removal of 5 bases from V and 3 bases from J, the junction contained 1 base not matched to a gene. CDR3 sequence: CASSRQGDTGELFF. In DNA form, the CDR3 reads TGTGCCAGCAGTCGACAGGGGGACACCGGGGAGCTGTTTTTT.

In this sample, this clonotype turned up many times. The chain employs TRBV5-1 and TRBJ2-3, with 9 bases fitting TRBD2. V lost 0 bases, J lost 4 bases, and 6 bases stayed unmatched. The CDR3 covers 16 residues. Germline V CDR1 and CDR2: SGHRS, YFSETQ. The CDR3 protein is CASSLVVAGVPDTQYF. The CDR3 region has the DNA TGCGCCAGCAGCTTGGTGGTAGCGGGGGTACCAGATACGCAGTATTTT.

There are many counts of this clonotype. The rearrangement uses TRBV18 and TRBJ2-7, with 8 positions matching TRBD1. CDR3 length equals 14 residues. Germline CDR1 KGHSH, CDR2 LQKENI. Trimming removed 6 bases from V and 1 base from J; junction bases left unmatched: 5. In DNA, the CDR3 is TGTGCCAGCTCGTTTCGGGACAGGTCCTACGAGCAGTACTTC. This sequence encodes CASSFRDRSYEQYF.

At least ten counts were recorded for this clonotype. The chain employs TRBV6-5 and TRBJ2-2, with D perhaps being TRBD1 or TRBD2 (5 bases each). V dropped 4 bases and J dropped 4 bases, with 7 bases sitting between them. The CDR3 contains 13 residues. In germline, CDR1 is MNHEY, CDR2 SVGAGI. CDR3 amino acids: CASSSGTTGELFF. DNA of the CDR3: TGTGCCAGCAGTTCTGGGACCACCGGGGAGCTGTTTTTT.

Ten or more counts support this clonotype. The V and J genes are TRBV7-2 and TRBJ1-6; TRBD1 matches 8 bases. The CDR3 runs 15 residues. Germline lookup yields CDR1 SGHTA and CDR2 FQGNSA. The J segment lost 10 bases and the V segment lost 0 bases, leaving 5 bases of the junction unmatched. CDR3 sequence reads: CASSLADRDGSPLHF. Written as DNA, the CDR3 is TGTGCCAGCAGCTTAGCGGACAGGGACGGATCACCCCTCCACTTT.

DNA of the CDR3: TGTGCCAGCAGCCGGGGACCACAAGAGACCCAGTACTTC. It translates to CASSRGPQETQYF. The chain employs TRBV7-9 and TRBJ2-5; D possibly uses TRBD1 or TRBD2 (5 bases each). The CDR3 length is 13 residues. V lost 5 bases and J lost 2, with 9 bases in between. The germline V gene encodes CDR1 SEHNR and CDR2 FQNEAQ (reference sequence).

There are many counts of this clonotype. This chain links TRBV9 with TRBJ1-2, with D possibly matching TRBD1 (6 bases). V shed 1 base and J shed 0 bases, with 13 bases lying between them. The CDR3 has 16 residues. Germline loops: CDR1 SGDLS, CDR2 YYNGEE. CDR3 sequence reads: CASSVLRDTPNYGYTF. The CDR3 coding sequence is TGTGCCAGCAGCGTACTTCGGGACACACCTAACTATGGCTACACCTTC.

This clonotype occurred many times. The genes are TRBV10-3 and TRBJ1-5; D gene ambiguous. The CDR3 consists of 14 residues. V shed 4 bases and J shed 4 bases, with 11 bases lying between them. Germline CDR1 reads ENHRY; CDR2 reads SYGVKD. CDR3 in amino acids: CAISAGEENQPQHF. CDR3 coding DNA: TGTGCCATCAGTGCCGGAGAGGAGAATCAGCCCCAGCATTTT.

The V call is TRBV29-1, the J call TRBJ2-3; D gene ambiguous. The germline gives CDR1 SQVTM, CDR2 ANQGSEA. CDR3 size: 13 residues. V was clipped by 7 bases and J by 1 base, with 12 bases between them. In nucleotides, the CDR3 is TGCAGCGCCGACCCGAGAGGCACAGATACGCAGTATTTT. This encodes CSADPRGTDTQYF.

Ten or more counts support this clonotype. This chain connects TRBV20-1 to TRBJ2-3, with a possible D match to TRBD1 (6 bases). The CDR3 is 14 amino acids. V was shortened by 3 bases and J by 4 bases, with 14 bases between the two germline ends. In germline, CDR1 is DFQATT, CDR2 SNEGSKA (reference sequence). The DNA for the CDR3 is TGCAGTGCTAGTTTACAGGGTGGAGCAGATACGCAGTATTTT. This sequence encodes CSASLQGGADTQYF.

This clonotype was found many times. The V gene is TRBV18, the J gene TRBJ2-1; a possible D gene is TRBD1 (6 bases). Looked up from germline, CDR1 is KGHSH and CDR2 is LQKENI. The CDR3 runs to 17 residues. V lost 0 bases, J lost 2 bases, and 14 bases lay in between. DNA for the CDR3: TGTGCCAGCTCACCACCAGGGCAGGGGCGGACCTACAATGAGCAGTTCTTC. Its protein is CASSPPGQGRTYNEQFF.

This clonotype showed up many times. The CDR3 protein is CASRGPGSPYQETQYF. CDR3 DNA sequence: TGCGCCAGCCGAGGTCCGGGGTCCCCGTACCAAGAGACCCAGTACTTC. The chain combines TRBV5-1 with TRBJ2-5, with D possibly TRBD2 on 5 matching bases. The germline V gene has CDR1 SGHRS and CDR2 YFSETQ. V lost 7 bases, J lost 0 bases, and 19 bases lay in between. The CDR3 is 16 amino acids.

This clonotype has a handful of counts. The chain joins TRBV12-3 or TRBV12-4 to TRBJ2-1; the D is unclear. The CDR3 has 13 amino acids. Trimming removed 1 base from V and 7 bases from J, with 8 bases in between. In nucleotides, the CDR3 is TGTGCCAGCAGTTTAGACCTGCGGAATGAGCAGTTCTTC. Translating gives CASSLDLRNEQFF.

The chain joins TRBV12-3 or TRBV12-4 to TRBJ2-3; unclear D gene. The CDR3 covers 15 residues. Trimming took 5 bases from V and 2 from J, leaving 14 bases between them. In DNA form, the CDR3 reads TGTGCCAGCAGTCCCCCCGGAACTAACACAGATACGCAGTATTTT. This sequence encodes CASSPPGTNTDTQYF.

In this sample, this clonotype turned up many times. The chain is built from TRBV29-1 and TRBJ2-5; D is unclear. Germline-derived CDR1 and CDR2 are SQVTM and ANQGSEA. V was cut by 7 bases and J by 0 bases, with 15 bases left in between. The CDR3 sequence is 14 residues long. The CDR3 protein is CSADGLSYQETQYF. The CDR3 DNA is TGCAGCGCCGACGGGCTATCGTACCAAGAGACCCAGTACTTC.

This clonotype has a count of ten or more. The chain joins TRBV6-1 to TRBJ1-2; TRBD1 agrees at 7 bases. With 4 bases clipped from V and 4 bases from J, the junction kept 3 bases outside the gene matches. The CDR3 runs 13 residues. Germline CDR1 reads MNHNS; CDR2 reads SASEGT. The CDR3 sequence is CASSVGDSYGYTF. The CDR3, as DNA: TGTGCCAGCAGTGTCGGGGACAGCTATGGCTACACCTTC.

This clonotype was counted between two and nine times. The chain employs TRBV9 and TRBJ1-2, with 7 bases identical to TRBD1. The CDR3 runs 13 residues. With 4 bases clipped from V and 4 bases from J, the junction kept 4 bases outside the gene matches. The V gene's germline CDR1 is SGDLS and CDR2 YYNGEE. CDR3 bases: TGTGCCAGCAGCCCCAACAGGGGCTATGGCTACACCTTC. The encoded protein is CASSPNRGYGYTF.

This clonotype was counted ten times or more. V is TRBV30 and J is TRBJ2-7; D possibly corresponds to TRBD1 (5 bases). This CDR3 is 11 amino acids long. The germline V gene has CDR1 GTSNPN and CDR2 SVGIG (reference sequence). V lost 5 bases to trimming and J lost 2 bases, with 7 bases between them. The CDR3 bases are TGTGCCTGGGTGACAGCCTACGAGCAGTACTTC. Protein product: CAWVTAYEQYF.

V is TRBV3-1 and J is TRBJ1-5; TRBD1 matches 7 bases. CDR1 is LGHDT and CDR2 is YNNKEL in the germline V gene (reference sequence). Trimming at V came to 4 bases and at J to 4 bases, leaving 4 bases not matched to a gene. This CDR3 is built from 14 residues. The CDR3 DNA reads TGTGCCAGCAGCCTACCGGGACAGAATCAGCCCCAGCATTTT. Translating it yields CASSLPGQNQPQHF.